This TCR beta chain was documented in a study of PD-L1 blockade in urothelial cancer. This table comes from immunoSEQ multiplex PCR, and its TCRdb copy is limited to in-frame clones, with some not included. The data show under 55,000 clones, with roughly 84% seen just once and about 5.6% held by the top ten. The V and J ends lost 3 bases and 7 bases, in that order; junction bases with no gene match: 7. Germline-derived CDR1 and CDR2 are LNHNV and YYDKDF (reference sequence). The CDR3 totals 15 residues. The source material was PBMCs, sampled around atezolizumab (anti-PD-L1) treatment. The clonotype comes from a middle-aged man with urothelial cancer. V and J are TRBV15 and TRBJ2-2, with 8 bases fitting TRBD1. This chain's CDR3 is CATSRGQGAGGELFF. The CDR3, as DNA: TGTGCCACCAGCAGGGGGCAGGGGGCTGGCGGGGAGCTGTTTTTT.